The entry below gives a single T cell receptor (beta chain) sequence along with its context. No antigen is known for it. This specimen comes from a study of T cells in Graves' hyperthyroidism and ophthalmopathy. The study's findings and limits: Patients with ophthalmopathy were separated from those with stable hyperthyroidism by a 13 V-J model. Most thyroid clonotypes expanded above 0.001 appeared in blood too. Ophthalmopathy was identified by the model a median around 5.9 months ahead of onset.

V lost 4 bases and J 11 bases, leaving 21 bases between the germline ends. The CDR3 is 15 residues long. CDR1 is ENHRY, CDR2 SYGVKD, per germline. Not enrolled were patients with uncontrolled infection, other autoimmune disease, pregnancy or lactation. Researchers took RNA transcripts and amplified the TCR beta CDR3 regions from them. In the first-round RT-PCR of the TCR CDR3, the HTBI primer set was used. MiXCR was run by TCRdb on the multiplex PCR reads, yielding one entry per CDR3 protein. Found here are a few hundred thousand distinct CDR3 sequences, 46% of them singletons; the top ten hold 19%. Material for sequencing was peripheral blood or thyroid tissue (not recorded which). This clonotype was obtained from an adult woman with Graves' disease, either hyperthyroidism or ophthalmopathy (not recorded which). This chain links TRBV10-3 with TRBJ1-5; D ambiguous. The CDR3 spells CAISVGGLAEETQHF. The CDR3 DNA reads TGTGCCATCAGTGTCGGAGGACTAGCGGAAGAGACCCAGCATTTT.